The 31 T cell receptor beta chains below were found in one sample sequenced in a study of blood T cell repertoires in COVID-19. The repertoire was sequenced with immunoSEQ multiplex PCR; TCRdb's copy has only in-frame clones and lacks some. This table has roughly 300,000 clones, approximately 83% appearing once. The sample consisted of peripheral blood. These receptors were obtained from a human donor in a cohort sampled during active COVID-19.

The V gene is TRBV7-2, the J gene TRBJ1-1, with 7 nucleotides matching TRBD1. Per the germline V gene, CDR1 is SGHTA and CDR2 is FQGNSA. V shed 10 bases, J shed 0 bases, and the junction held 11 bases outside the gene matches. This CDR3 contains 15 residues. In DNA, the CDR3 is TGTGCCATCTTCGGGACAGATACTATGAACACTGAAGCTTTCTTT. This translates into CAIFGTDTMNTEAFF.

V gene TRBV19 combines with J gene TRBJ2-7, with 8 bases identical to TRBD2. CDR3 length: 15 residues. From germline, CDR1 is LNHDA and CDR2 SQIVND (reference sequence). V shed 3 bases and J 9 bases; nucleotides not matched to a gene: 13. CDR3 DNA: TGTGCCAGTAGTATCGGGGGCTTAGCGGGATCCGTGCAGTACTTC. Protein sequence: CASSIGGLAGSVQYF.

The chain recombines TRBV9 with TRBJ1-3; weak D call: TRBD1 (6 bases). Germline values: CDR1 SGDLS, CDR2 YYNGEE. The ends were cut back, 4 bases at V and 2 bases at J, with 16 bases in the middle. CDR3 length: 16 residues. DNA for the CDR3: TGTGCCAGCAGCTCGGGGGGCCGGGGACCTGGAAACACCATATATTTT. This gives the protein CASSSGGRGPGNTIYF.

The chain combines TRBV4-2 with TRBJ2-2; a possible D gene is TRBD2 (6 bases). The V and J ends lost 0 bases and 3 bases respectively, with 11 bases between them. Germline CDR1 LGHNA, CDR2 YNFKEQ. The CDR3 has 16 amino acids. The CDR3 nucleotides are TGTGCCAGCAGCCAAGATCGGAGGGCGGACACCGGGGAGCTGTTTTTT. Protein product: CASSQDRRADTGELFF.

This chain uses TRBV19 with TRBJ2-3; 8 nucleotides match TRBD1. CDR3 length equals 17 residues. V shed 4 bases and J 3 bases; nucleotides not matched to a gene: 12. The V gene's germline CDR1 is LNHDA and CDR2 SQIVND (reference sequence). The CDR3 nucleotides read TGTGCCAGTAGTACCGCGGACAGGGTTTATGGGACAGATACGCAGTATTTT. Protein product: CASSTADRVYGTDTQYF. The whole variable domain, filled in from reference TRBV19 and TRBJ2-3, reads DGGITQSPKYLFRKEGQNVTLSCEQNLNHDAMYWYRQDPGQGLRLIYYSQIVNDFQKGDIAEGYSVSREKKESFPLTVTSAQKNPTAFYLCASSTADRVYGTDTQYFGPGTRLTVL.

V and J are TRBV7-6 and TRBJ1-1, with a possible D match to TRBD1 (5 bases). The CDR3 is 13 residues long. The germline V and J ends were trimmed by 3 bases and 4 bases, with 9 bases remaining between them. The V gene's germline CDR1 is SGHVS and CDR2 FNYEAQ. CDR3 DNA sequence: TGTGCCAGCAGCTTGACAGAAGTCACTGAAGCTTTCTTT. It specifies CASSLTEVTEAFF.

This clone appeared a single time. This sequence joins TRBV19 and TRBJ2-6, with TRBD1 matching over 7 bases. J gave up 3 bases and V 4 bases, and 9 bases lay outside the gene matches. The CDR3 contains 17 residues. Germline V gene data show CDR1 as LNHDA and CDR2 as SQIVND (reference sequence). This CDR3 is CASSTLGQLDGANVLTF. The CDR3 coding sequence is TGTGCCAGTAGTACCCTGGGACAGCTTGATGGGGCCAACGTCCTGACTTTC.

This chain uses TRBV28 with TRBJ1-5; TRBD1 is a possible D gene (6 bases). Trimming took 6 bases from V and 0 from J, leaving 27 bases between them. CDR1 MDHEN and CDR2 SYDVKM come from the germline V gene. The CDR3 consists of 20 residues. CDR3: CASRRVVRAGAPDSNQPQHF. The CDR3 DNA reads TGTGCCAGCAGACGAGTTGTTAGGGCAGGGGCTCCCGATAGCAATCAGCCCCAGCATTTT.

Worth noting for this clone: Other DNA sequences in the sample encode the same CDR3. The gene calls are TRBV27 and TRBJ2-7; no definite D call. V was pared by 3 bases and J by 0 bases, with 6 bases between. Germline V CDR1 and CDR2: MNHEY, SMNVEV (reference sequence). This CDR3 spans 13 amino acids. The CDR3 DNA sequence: TGTGCCAGCAGTTTCTCCAGCTCCTACGAGCAGTACTTC. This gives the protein CASSFSSSYEQYF.

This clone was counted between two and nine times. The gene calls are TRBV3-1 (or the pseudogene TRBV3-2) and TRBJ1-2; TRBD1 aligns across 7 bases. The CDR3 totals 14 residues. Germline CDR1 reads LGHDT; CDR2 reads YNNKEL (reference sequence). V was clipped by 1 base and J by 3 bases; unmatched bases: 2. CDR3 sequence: CASSQVGTDYGYTF. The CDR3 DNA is TGTGCCAGCAGCCAAGTCGGGACAGACTATGGCTACACCTTC.

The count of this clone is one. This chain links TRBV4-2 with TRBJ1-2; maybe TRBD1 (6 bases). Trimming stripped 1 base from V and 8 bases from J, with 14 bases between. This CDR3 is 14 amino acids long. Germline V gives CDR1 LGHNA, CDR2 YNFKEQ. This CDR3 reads CASSQAGQNQGYTF. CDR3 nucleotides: TGTGCCAGCAGCCAAGCCGGACAGAACCAGGGCTACACCTTC.

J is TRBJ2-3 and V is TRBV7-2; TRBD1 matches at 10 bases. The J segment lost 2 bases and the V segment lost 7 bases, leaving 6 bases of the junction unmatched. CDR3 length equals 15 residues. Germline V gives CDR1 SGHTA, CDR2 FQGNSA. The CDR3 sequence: CASTRDRGLTDTQYF. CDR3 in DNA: TGTGCCAGCACCAGAGACAGGGGGCTCACAGATACGCAGTATTTT. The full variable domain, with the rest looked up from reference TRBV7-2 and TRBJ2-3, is GAGVSQSPSNKVTEKGKDVELRCDPISGHTALYWYRQSLGQGLEFLIYFQGNSAPDKSGLPSDRFSAERTGGSVSTLTIQRTQQEDSAVYLCASTRDRGLTDTQYFGPGTRLTVL.

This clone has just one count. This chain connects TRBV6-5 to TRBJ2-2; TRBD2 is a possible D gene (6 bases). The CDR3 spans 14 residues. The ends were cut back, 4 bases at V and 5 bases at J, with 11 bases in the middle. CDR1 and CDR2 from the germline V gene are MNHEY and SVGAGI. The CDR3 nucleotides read TGTGCCAGCAGTTCGGGAGTTGGGACCGGGGAGCTGTTTTTT. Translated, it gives CASSSGVGTGELFF.

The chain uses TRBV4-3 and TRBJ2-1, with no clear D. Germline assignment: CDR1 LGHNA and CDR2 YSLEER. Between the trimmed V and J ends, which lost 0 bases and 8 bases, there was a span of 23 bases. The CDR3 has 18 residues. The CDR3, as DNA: TGCGCCAGCAGCCAAGAACCCTACGGCGCCCTAGTTGTGGATGAGCAGTTCTTC. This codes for CASSQEPYGALVVDEQFF.

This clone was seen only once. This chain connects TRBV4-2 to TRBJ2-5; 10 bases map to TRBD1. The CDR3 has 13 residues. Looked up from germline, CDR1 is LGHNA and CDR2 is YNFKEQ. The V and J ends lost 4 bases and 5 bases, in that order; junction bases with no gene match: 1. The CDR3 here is CASSRTGGETQYF. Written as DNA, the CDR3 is TGTGCCAGCAGCCGGACAGGGGGGGAGACCCAGTACTTC.

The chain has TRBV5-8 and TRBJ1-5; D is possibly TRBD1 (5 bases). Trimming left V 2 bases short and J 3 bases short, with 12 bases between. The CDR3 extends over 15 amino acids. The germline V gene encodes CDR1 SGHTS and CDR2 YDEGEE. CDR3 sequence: CASSFGGVFNQPQHF. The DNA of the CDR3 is TGTGCCAGCAGCTTCGGGGGGGTCTTCAATCAGCCCCAGCATTTT.

The CDR3 DNA sequence: TGTGCCAGTAGTACCCCGACAGGGGGTCGTACTCAGCCCCAGCATTTT. As protein: CASSTPTGGRTQPQHF. This sequence joins TRBV19 and TRBJ1-5; 9 bases line up with TRBD1. Germline lookup yields CDR1 LNHDA and CDR2 SQIVND (reference sequence). Trimming took 4 bases from V and 6 from J; bases not matched to a gene: 10. The CDR3 consists of 16 residues.

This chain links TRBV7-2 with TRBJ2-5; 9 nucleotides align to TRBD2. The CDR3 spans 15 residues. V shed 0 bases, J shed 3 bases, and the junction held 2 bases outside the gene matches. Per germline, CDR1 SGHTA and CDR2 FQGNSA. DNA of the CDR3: TGTGCCAGCAGCTTAGCGCGGACTAGCGAAGAGACCCAGTACTTC. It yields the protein CASSLARTSEETQYF.

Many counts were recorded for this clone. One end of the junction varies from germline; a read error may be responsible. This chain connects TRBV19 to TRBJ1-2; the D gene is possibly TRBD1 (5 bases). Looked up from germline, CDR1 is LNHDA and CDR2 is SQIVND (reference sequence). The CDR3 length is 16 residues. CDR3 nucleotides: TGTGCCAGTAGGAGAGACCCCCGAGGACACATGCAGGGTTCGATATTC. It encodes CASRRDPRGHMQGSIF. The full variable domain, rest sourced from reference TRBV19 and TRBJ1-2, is DGGITQSPKYLFRKEGQNVTLSCEQNLNHDAMYWYRQDPGQGLRLIYYSQIVNDFQKGDIAEGYSVSREKKESFPLTVTSAQKNPTAFYLCASRRDPRGHMQGSIFGSGTRLTVV.

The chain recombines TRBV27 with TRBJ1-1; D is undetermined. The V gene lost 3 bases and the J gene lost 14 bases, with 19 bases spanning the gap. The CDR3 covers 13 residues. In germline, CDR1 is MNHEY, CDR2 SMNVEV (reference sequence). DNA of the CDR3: TGTGCCAGCAGTTTGCCTACCGGGAACTACCTGTTCTTT. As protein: CASSLPTGNYLFF.

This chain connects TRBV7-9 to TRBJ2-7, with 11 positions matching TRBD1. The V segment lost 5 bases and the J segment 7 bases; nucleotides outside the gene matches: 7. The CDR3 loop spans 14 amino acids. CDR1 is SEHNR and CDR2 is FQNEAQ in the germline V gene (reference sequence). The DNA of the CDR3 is TGTGCCAGCAGCAGGGGACAGGGGGAGGGGGAGCAGTACTTC. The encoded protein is CASSRGQGEGEQYF.

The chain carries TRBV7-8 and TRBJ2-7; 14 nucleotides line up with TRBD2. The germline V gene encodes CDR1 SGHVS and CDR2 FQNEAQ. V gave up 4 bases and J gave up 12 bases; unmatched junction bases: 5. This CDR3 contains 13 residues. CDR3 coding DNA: TGTGCCAGCAGCTCCGGGACTAGCGGGAGTGTGTACTTC. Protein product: CASSSGTSGSVYF.

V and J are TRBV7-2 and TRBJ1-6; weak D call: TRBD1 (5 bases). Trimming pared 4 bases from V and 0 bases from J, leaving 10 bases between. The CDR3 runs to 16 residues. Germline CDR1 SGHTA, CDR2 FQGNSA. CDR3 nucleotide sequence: TGTGCCAGCAGCTCCAGGGTTAGCTCCTATAATTCACCCCTCCACTTT. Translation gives CASSSRVSSYNSPLHF. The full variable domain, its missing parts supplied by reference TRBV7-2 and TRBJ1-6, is GAGVSQSPSNKVTEKGKDVELRCDPISGHTALYWYRQSLGQGLEFLIYFQGNSAPDKSGLPSDRFSAERTGGSVSTLTIQRTQQEDSAVYLCASSSRVSSYNSPLHFGNGTRLTVT.

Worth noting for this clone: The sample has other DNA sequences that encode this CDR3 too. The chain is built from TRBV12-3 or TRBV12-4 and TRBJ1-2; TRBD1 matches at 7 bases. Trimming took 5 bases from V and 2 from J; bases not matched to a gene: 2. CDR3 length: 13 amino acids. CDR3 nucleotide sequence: TGTGCCAGCAGTCCAGGGGGGAACTATGGCTACACCTTC. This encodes CASSPGGNYGYTF.

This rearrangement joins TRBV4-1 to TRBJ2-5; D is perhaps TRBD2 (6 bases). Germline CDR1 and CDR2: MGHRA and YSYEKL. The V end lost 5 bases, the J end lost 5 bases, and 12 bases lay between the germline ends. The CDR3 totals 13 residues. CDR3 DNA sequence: TGCGCCAGCAGCGGGTTAGGGAGGGAGACCCAGTACTTC. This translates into CASSGLGRETQYF.

CDR3 loop: CASSISGLAETYEQYF. The DNA for the CDR3 is TGTGCCAGTAGTATCTCGGGACTAGCGGAAACCTACGAGCAGTACTTC. This sequence joins TRBV19 and TRBJ2-7, with TRBD2 matching 11 bases. Germline assignment: CDR1 LNHDA and CDR2 SQIVND (reference sequence). Trimming removed 3 bases from V and 2 bases from J; junction bases left unmatched: 6. The CDR3 runs 16 residues. Based on the CDR3 plus reference TRBV19 and TRBJ2-7, the full variable domain is DGGITQSPKYLFRKEGQNVTLSCEQNLNHDAMYWYRQDPGQGLRLIYYSQIVNDFQKGDIAEGYSVSREKKESFPLTVTSAQKNPTAFYLCASSISGLAETYEQYFGPGTRLTVT.

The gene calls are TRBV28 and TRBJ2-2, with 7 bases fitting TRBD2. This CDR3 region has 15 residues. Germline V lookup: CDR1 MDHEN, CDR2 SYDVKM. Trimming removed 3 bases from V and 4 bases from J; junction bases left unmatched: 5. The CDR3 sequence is CASSFRGELTGELFF. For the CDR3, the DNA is TGTGCCAGCAGTTTTCGGGGGGAACTCACCGGGGAGCTGTTTTTT.

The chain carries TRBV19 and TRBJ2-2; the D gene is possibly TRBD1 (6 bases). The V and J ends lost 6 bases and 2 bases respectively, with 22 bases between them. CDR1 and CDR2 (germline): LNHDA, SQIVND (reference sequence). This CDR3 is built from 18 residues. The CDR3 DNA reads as TGTGCCAGTAGCAAAAGAGTAGGGGGATCGGTTAACACCGGGGAGCTGTTTTTT. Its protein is CASSKRVGGSVNTGELFF.

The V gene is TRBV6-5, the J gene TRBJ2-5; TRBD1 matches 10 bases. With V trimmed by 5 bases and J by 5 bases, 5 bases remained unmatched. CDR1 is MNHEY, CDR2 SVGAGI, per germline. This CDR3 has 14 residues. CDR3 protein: CASSPGQGRETQYF. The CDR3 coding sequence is TGTGCCAGCAGTCCGGGACAGGGGAGGGAGACCCAGTACTTC.

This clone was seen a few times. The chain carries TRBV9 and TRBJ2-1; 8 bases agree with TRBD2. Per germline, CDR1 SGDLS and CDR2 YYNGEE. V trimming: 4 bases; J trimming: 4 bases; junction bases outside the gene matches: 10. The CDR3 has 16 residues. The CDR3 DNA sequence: TGTGCCAGCAGCTCCAGAAGCGGGGGAATTTACAATGAGCAGTTCTTC. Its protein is CASSSRSGGIYNEQFF.

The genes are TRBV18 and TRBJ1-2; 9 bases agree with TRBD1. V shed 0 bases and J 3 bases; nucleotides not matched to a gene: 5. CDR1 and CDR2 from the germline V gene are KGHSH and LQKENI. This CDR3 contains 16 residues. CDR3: CASSPPEWTGDYGYTF. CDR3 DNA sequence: TGTGCCAGCTCACCACCGGAATGGACAGGGGACTATGGCTACACCTTC.